This TCR beta chain emerged from a study of T cell responses to AZD1222 COVID-19 vaccine. This clone was counted once. Only in-frame clones appear in the TCRdb table, and some are missing; sequencing was by immunoSEQ multiplex PCR. Of some 130,000 clones listed, approximately 92% are singletons. The sample here was peripheral blood, taken 28 days after the second AZD1222 dose. The origin of this receptor is an adult who received the AZD1222 COVID-19 vaccine.

CDR3 residues: CASSPNMAREGGSPLHF. CDR3 bases: TGTGCCAGCAGTCCAAACATGGCCAGGGAAGGCGGTTCACCCCTCCACTTT. The rearrangement links TRBV6-6 to TRBJ1-6; tentatively, D is TRBD1 (5 bases). The V gene's germline CDR1 is MNHNY and CDR2 SVGAGI (reference sequence). V lost 5 bases and J 9 bases, leaving 23 bases between the germline ends. CDR3 length equals 17 residues.